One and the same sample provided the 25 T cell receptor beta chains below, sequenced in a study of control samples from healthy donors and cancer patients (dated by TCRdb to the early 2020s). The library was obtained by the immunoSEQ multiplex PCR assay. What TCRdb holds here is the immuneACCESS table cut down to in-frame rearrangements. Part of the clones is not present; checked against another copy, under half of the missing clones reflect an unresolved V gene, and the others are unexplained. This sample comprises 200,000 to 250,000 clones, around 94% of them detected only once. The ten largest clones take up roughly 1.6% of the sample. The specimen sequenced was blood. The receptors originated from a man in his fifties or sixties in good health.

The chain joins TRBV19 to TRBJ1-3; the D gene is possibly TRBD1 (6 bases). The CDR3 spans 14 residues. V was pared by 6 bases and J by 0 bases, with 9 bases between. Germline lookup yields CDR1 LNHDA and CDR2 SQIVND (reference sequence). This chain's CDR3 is CASRSTGSGNTIYF. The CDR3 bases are TGTGCCAGTAGGTCGACAGGCTCTGGAAACACCATATATTTT. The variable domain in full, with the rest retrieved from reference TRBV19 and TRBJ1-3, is DGGITQSPKYLFRKEGQNVTLSCEQNLNHDAMYWYRQDPGQGLRLIYYSQIVNDFQKGDIAEGYSVSREKKESFPLTVTSAQKNPTAFYLCASRSTGSGNTIYFGEGSWLTVV.

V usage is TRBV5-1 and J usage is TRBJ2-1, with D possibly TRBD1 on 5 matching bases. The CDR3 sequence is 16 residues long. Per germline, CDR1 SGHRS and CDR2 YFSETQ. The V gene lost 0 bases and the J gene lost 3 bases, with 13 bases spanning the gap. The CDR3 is CASSLAVGTGYNEQFF. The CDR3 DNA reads TGCGCCAGCAGCTTGGCCGTTGGCACAGGCTACAATGAGCAGTTCTTC.

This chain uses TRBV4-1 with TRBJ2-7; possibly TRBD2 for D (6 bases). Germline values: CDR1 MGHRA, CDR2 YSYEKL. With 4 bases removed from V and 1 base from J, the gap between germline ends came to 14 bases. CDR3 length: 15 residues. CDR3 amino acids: CASSRASGLSYEQYF. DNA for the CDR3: TGCGCCAGCAGCCGTGCAAGCGGGCTATCCTACGAGCAGTACTTC.

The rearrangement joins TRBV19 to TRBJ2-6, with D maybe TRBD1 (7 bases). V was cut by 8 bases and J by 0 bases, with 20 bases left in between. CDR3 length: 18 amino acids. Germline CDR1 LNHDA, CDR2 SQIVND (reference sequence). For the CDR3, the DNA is TGTGCCAGTGGGAGGACAGGAAGGGGCGTCTCTGGGGCCAACGTCCTGACTTTC. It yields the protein CASGRTGRGVSGANVLTF.

The CDR3 loop is CASSFGGAINSPLHF. The CDR3 region has the DNA TGTGCCAGCAGTTTTGGGGGGGCAATTAATTCACCCCTCCACTTT. The gene calls are TRBV28 and TRBJ1-6; maybe TRBD1 (6 bases). The CDR3 contains 15 residues. Trimming removed 3 bases from V and 6 bases from J, with 12 bases in between. CDR1 is MDHEN, CDR2 SYDVKM, per germline.

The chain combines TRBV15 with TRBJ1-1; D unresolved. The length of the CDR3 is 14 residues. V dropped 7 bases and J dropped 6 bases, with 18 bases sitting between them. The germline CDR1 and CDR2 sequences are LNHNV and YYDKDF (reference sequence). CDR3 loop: CATTLTRGMAEAFF. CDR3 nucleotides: TGTGCCACCACTTTGACTCGGGGAATGGCTGAAGCTTTCTTT.

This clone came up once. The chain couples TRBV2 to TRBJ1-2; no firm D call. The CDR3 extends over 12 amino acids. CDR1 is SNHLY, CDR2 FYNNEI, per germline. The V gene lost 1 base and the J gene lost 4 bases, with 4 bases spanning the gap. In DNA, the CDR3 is TGTGCCAGCAGTGAAGATAGCTATGGCTACACCTTC. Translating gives CASSEDSYGYTF. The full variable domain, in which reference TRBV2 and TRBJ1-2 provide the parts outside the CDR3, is EPEVTQTPSHQVTQMGQEVILRCVPISNHLYFYWYRQILGQKVEFLVSFYNNEISEKSEIFDDQFSVERPDGSNFTLKIRSTKLEDSAMYFCASSEDSYGYTFGSGTRLTVV.

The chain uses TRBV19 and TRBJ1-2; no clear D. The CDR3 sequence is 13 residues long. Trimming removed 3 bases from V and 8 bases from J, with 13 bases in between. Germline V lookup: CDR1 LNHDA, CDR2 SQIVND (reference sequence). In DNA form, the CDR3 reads TGTGCCAGTAGTATTCATCAAAAGAGGGGCTACACCTTC. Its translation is CASSIHQKRGYTF.

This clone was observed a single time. This CDR3 is CASSVQEDQPQHF. For the CDR3, the DNA is TGTGCCAGCAGCGTACAGGAAGATCAGCCCCAGCATTTT. The chain recombines TRBV7-9 with TRBJ1-5; tentatively, D is TRBD1 (5 bases). With 5 bases removed from V and 5 bases from J, the gap between germline ends came to 10 bases. Germline V gene lookup returns CDR1 SEHNR and CDR2 FQNEAQ (reference sequence). The CDR3 consists of 13 residues.

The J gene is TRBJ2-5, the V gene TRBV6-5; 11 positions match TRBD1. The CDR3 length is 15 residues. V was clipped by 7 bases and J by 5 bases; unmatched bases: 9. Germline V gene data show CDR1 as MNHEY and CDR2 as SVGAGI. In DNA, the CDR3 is TGTGCCAGCATTCAGGACAGGGGGCTTGGGGAGACCCAGTACTTC. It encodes CASIQDRGLGETQYF.

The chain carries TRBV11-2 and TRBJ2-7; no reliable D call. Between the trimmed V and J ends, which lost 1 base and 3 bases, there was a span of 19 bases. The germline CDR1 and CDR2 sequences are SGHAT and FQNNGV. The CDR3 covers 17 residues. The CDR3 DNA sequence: TGTGCCAGCAGCTTAGTCGCAAAGCCTACATACCACTACGAGCAGTACTTC. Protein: CASSLVAKPTYHYEQYF.

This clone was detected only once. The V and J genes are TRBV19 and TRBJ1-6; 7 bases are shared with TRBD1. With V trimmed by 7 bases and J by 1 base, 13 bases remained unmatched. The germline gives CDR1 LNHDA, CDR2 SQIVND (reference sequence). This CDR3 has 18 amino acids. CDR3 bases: TGTGCCAGTACGTTGGGACAGCCCGCGAGGTCCTATAATTCACCCCTCCACTTT. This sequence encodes CASTLGQPARSYNSPLHF.

CDR3 sequence (DNA): TGCAGCGCCGACACCGAGAGATTGGGGGAGACCCAGTACTTC. It encodes CSADTERLGETQYF. This chain joins TRBV29-1 and TRBJ2-5; D unclear. This CDR3 region has 14 residues. Trimming pared 7 bases from V and 5 bases from J, leaving 20 bases between. Germline loops: CDR1 SQVTM, CDR2 ANQGSEA.

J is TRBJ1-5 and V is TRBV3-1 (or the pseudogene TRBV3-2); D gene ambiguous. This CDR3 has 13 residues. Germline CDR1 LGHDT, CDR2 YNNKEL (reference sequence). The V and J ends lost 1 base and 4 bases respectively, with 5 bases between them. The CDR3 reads CASSQGVNQPQHF. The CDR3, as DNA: TGTGCCAGCAGCCAAGGCGTAAATCAGCCCCAGCATTTT.

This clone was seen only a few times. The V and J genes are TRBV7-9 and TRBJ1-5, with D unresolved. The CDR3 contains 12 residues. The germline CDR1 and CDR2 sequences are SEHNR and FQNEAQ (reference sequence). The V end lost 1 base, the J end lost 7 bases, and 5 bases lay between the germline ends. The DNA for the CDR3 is TGTGCCAGCAGCTTAGTTGGGCAGCCCCAGCATTTT. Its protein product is CASSLVGQPQHF. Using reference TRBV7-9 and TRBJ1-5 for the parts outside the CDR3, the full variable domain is DTGVSQNPRHKITKRGQNVTFRCDPISEHNRLYWYRQTLGQGPEFLTYFQNEAQLEKSRLLSDRFSAERPKGSFSTLEIQRTEQGDSAMYLCASSLVGQPQHFGDGTRLSIL.

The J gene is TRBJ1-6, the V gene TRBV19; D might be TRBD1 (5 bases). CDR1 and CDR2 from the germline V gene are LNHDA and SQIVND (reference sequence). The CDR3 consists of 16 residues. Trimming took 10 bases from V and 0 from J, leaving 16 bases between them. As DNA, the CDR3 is TGTGCCACCCGGCGGGACGACAGCTCCTATAATTCACCCCTCCACTTT. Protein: CATRRDDSSYNSPLHF.

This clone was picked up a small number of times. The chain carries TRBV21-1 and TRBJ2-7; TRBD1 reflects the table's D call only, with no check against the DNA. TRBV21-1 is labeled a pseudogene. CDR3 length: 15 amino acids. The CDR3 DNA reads TGTGCCAGCAGCCAAGGACAGGGACTGATCTACGAGCAGTACTTC. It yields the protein CASSQGQGLIYEQYF.

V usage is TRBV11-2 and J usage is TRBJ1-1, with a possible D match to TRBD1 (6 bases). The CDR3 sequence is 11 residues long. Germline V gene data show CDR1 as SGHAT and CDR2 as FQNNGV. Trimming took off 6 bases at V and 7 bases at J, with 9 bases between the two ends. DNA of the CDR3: TGTGCCAGCAGGAGGGGGTTTGAAGCTTTCTTT. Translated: CASRRGFEAFF.

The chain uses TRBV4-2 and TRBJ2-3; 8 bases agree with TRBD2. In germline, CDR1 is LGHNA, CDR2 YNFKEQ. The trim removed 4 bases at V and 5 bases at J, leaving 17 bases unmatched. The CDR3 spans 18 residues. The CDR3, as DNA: TGTGCCAGCAGCCCCGAGACACCCACGGGGGGGCGGGGAGATACGCAGTATTTT. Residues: CASSPETPTGGRGDTQYF.

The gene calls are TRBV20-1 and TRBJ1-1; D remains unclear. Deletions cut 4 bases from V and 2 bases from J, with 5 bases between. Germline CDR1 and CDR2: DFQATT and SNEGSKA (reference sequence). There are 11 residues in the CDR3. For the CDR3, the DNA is TGCAGTGCTACACACAACACTGAAGCTTTCTTT. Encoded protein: CSATHNTEAFF.

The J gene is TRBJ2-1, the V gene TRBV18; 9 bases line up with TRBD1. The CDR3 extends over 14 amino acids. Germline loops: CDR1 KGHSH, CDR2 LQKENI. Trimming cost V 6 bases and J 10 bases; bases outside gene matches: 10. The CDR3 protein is CASSSRTGEGEQFF. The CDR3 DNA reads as TGTGCCAGCTCCTCTAGGACAGGGGAAGGGGAGCAGTTCTTC.

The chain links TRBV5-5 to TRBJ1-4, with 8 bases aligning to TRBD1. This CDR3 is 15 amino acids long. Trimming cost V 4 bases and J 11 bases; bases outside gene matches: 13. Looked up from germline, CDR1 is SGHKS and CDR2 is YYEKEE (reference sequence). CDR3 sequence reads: CASSLGQGGLGKLFF. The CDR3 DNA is TGTGCCAGCAGCCTCGGACAGGGAGGTTTGGGGAAACTGTTTTTT.

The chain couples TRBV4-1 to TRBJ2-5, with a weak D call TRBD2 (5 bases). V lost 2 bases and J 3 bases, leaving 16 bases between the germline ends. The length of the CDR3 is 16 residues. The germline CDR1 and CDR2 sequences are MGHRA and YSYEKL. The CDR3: CASSQYHSGLEETQYF. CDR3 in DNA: TGCGCCAGCAGCCAATACCACAGTGGACTTGAAGAGACCCAGTACTTC.

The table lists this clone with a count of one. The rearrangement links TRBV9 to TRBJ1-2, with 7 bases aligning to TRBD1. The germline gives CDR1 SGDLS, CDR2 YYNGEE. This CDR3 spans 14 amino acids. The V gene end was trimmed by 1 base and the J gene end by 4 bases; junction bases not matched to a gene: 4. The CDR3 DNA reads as TGTGCCAGCAGCGTACTCGGGGACAGCTATGGCTACACCTTC. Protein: CASSVLGDSYGYTF.

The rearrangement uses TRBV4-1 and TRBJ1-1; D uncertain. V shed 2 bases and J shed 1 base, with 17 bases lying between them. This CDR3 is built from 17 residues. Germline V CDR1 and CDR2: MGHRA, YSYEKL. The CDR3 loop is CASSQSRGETPNTEAFF. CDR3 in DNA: TGCGCCAGCAGCCAATCAAGAGGTGAGACGCCGAACACTGAAGCTTTCTTT.